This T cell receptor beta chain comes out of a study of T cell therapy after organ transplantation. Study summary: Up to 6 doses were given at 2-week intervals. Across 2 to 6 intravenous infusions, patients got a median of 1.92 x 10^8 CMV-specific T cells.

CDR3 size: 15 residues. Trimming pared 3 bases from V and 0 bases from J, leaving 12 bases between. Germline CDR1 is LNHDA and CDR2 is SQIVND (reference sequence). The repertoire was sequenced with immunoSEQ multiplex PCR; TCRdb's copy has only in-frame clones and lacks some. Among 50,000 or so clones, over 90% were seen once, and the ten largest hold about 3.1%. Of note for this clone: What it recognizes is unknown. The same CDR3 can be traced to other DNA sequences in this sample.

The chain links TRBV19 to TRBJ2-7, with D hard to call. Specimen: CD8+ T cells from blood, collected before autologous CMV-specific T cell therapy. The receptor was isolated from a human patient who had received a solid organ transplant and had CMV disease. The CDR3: CASSMSGLSSYEQYF. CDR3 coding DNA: TGTGCCAGTAGTATGTCAGGCTTGAGCTCCTACGAGCAGTACTTC.